The 12 T cell receptor beta chains listed next were all sequenced from one sample in a study of blood T cell repertoires in COVID-19 (dated by TCRdb to between 2020 and 2021). Library generation was performed with the immunoSEQ multiplex PCR assay. In its TCRdb copy, this immuneACCESS table keeps in-frame sequences only and misses some clones. Where compared with another copy, unresolved V genes explain less than half of these, and the others have no known cause. A total of approximately 190,000 clones appear in this sample, 83% of them only once. Together, the top ten hold approximately 6.5% of the sample. Sequenced sample: peripheral blood. These receptors were obtained from a middle-aged woman with acute or convalescent COVID-19.

The rearrangement links TRBV6-5 to TRBJ2-7, with D possibly being TRBD1 (5 bases). This CDR3 has 12 amino acids. The V gene's germline CDR1 is MNHEY and CDR2 SVGAGI. The V end lost 4 bases, the J end lost 6 bases, and 10 bases lay between the germline ends. This chain's CDR3 is CASSFNRFEQYF. DNA for the CDR3: TGTGCCAGCAGTTTTAACAGGTTCGAGCAGTACTTC.

The chain employs TRBV28 and TRBJ2-1; maybe TRBD1 (5 bases). Trimming removed 5 bases at V and 0 bases at J, with 11 bases between. Per germline, CDR1 MDHEN and CDR2 SYDVKM. This CDR3 region has 15 residues. CDR3 sequence: CASSTRQSSYNEQFF. CDR3 in DNA: TGTGCCAGCAGTACCCGACAGAGCTCCTACAATGAGCAGTTCTTC.

V usage is TRBV6-5 and J usage is TRBJ2-4, with TRBD2 identical over 11 bases. The germline gives CDR1 MNHEY, CDR2 SVGAGI. The trim removed 7 bases at V and 2 bases at J, leaving 4 bases unmatched. This CDR3 comprises 15 residues. In nucleotides, the CDR3 is TGTGCCAGCAATAGCGGGGGGGCATCCAAAAACATTCAGTACTTC. The encoded protein is CASNSGGASKNIQYF.

This chain uses TRBV7-9 with TRBJ2-7; 8 positions agree with TRBD2. The CDR3 is 16 residues long. V lost 5 bases and J lost 4; bases outside the gene matches: 13. Germline loops: CDR1 SEHNR, CDR2 FQNEAQ (reference sequence). CDR3 residues: CASSKEAGTRPYEQYF. The CDR3 DNA sequence: TGTGCCAGCAGCAAAGAAGCCGGGACTAGACCTTACGAGCAGTACTTC. The complete variable domain, with remaining parts taken from reference TRBV7-9 and TRBJ2-7, reads DTGVSQNPRHKITKRGQNVTFRCDPISEHNRLYWYRQTLGQGPEFLTYFQNEAQLEKSRLLSDRFSAERPKGSFSTLEIQRTEQGDSAMYLCASSKEAGTRPYEQYFGPGTRLTVT.

The chain uses TRBV6-5 and TRBJ1-4, with D maybe TRBD1 (5 bases). This CDR3 is 15 amino acids long. CDR1 MNHEY and CDR2 SVGAGI come from the germline V gene. Between the trimmed V and J ends, which lost 5 bases and 6 bases, there was a span of 16 bases. CDR3 protein: CASSRLGTQDEKLFF. CDR3 coding DNA: TGTGCCAGCAGTCGCCTTGGGACTCAGGATGAAAAACTGTTTTTT.

V and J are TRBV6-5 and TRBJ2-5; TRBD1 might be the D (6 bases). The CDR3 covers 12 residues. Trimming stripped 5 bases from V and 3 bases from J, with 7 bases between. Germline CDR1 is MNHEY and CDR2 is SVGAGI. The DNA of the CDR3 is TGTGCCAGCAGTCACAGGGAAGAGACCCAGTACTTC. The encoded protein is CASSHREETQYF.

The chain recombines TRBV5-1 with TRBJ1-4; TRBD1 matches at 12 bases. CDR1 is SGHRS, CDR2 YFSETQ, per germline. This CDR3 region has 15 residues. V trimming: 4 bases; J trimming: 7 bases; junction bases outside the gene matches: 5. For the CDR3, the DNA is TGCGCCAGCAGCCCCGGGACAGGGGGCGGTGAAAAACTGTTTTTT. Protein product: CASSPGTGGGEKLFF.

The genes are TRBV10-2 and TRBJ2-4; the D gene is possibly TRBD2 (5 bases). Germline CDR1 and CDR2: WSHSY and SAAADI. There are 16 residues in the CDR3. V gave up 6 bases and J gave up 3 bases, with 18 bases separating them. This chain's CDR3 is CASSTEGTRYKNIQYF. DNA of the CDR3: TGCGCCAGCAGCACCGAGGGAACGCGGTACAAAAACATTCAGTACTTC.

This chain connects TRBV9 to TRBJ1-3, with unresolved D. There are 13 residues in the CDR3. The V end was cut by 0 bases, the J end by 7 bases, with 8 bases between. Germline V CDR1 and CDR2: SGDLS, YYNGEE. CDR3 region: CASSVATGNTIYF. The CDR3 DNA sequence: TGTGCCAGCAGCGTAGCTACGGGGAACACCATATATTTT.

This clone was counted once. The chain is built from TRBV27 and TRBJ2-7; tentatively, D is TRBD2 (5 bases). Per germline, CDR1 MNHEY and CDR2 SMNVEV (reference sequence). V lost 6 bases and J 0 bases, leaving 15 bases between the germline ends. There are 15 residues in the CDR3. The CDR3 region is CASRDLLGLSYEQYF. CDR3 in DNA: TGTGCCAGCAGGGACTTGCTAGGACTCTCCTACGAGCAGTACTTC.

The chain links TRBV11-2 to TRBJ1-1; TRBD1 might be the D (5 bases). Germline V CDR1 and CDR2: SGHAT, FQNNGV. The CDR3 covers 15 residues. Trimming took 4 bases from V and 0 from J, leaving 12 bases between them. CDR3 amino acids: CASSYGRGVNTEAFF. The CDR3 coding sequence is TGTGCCAGCAGCTATGGACGGGGGGTGAACACTGAAGCTTTCTTT. The entire variable domain, with the rest obtained from reference TRBV11-2 and TRBJ1-1, is as follows: EAGVAQSPRYKIIEKRQSVAFWCNPISGHATLYWYQQILGQGPKLLIQFQNNGVVDDSQLPKDRFSAERLKGVDSTLKIQPAKLEDSAVYLCASSYGRGVNTEAFFGQGTRLTVV.

The chain carries TRBV9 and TRBJ2-2; D is unclear. The CDR3 spans 16 residues. The germline gives CDR1 SGDLS, CDR2 YYNGEE. V was trimmed by 4 bases and J by 0 bases, leaving 13 bases between them. The CDR3 nucleotides are TGTGCCAGCAGCACTTCGGTCCCCCCGAACACCGGGGAGCTGTTTTTT. Translated: CASSTSVPPNTGELFF. The full variable domain, completed using reference TRBV9 and TRBJ2-2, is DSGVTQTPKHLITATGQRVTLRCSPRSGDLSVYWYQQSLDQGLQFLIQYYNGEERAKGNILERFSAQQFPDLHSELNLSSLELGDSALYFCASSTSVPPNTGELFFGEGSRLTVL.